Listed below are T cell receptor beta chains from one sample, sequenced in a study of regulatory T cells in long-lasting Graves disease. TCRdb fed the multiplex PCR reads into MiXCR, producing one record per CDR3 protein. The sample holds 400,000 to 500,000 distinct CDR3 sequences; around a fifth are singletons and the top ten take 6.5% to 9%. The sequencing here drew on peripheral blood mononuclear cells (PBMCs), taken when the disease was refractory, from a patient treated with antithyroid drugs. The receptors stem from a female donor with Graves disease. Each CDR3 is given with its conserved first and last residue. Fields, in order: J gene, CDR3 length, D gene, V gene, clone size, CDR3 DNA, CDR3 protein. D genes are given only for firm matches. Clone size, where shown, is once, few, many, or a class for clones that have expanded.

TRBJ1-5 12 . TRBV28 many TGTGCCAGCAGTTTAAGGTGGCAGCCCCAGCATTTT CASSLRWQPQHF
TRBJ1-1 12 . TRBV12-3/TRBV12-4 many TGTGCCAGCACCCTCTCAGAGGGGGGCGCTTTCTTT CASTLSEGGAFF
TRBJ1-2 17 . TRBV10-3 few TGTGCCATCAGTGATGAGGTTGGGCGGACAAAATCCTATGGCTACACCTTC CAISDEVGRTKSYGYTF
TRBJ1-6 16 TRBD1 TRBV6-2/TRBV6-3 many TGTGCCAGCAGTTACCAGGGGGCACAGAATAATTCACCCCTCCACTTT CASSYQGAQNNSPLHF
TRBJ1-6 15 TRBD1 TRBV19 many TGTGCCAGTAGTAGAGGGACAGGGACGGATTCACCCCTCCACTTT CASSRGTGTDSPLHF
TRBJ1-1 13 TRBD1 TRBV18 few TGTGCCAGCTCATCGGGACAGCTCACTGAAGCTTTCTTT CASSSGQLTEAFF
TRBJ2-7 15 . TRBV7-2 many TGTGCCAGCAGCCCCGGTGGGGGACCATTCTACGAGCAGTACTTC CASSPGGGPFYEQYF
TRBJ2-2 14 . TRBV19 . TGTGCCAGTAGTATAATCCCAACCACCGGGGAGCTGTTTTTT CASSIIPTTGELFF
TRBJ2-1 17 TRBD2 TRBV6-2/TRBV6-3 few TGTGCCAGCAGTTATCAGGGACTAGCGTCTGCCTACAATGAGCAGTTCTTC CASSYQGLASAYNEQFF
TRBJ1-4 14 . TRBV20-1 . TGCAGTGCTAGAGATCGACAGGTTCAGGAAAAACCGTTTTTT CSARDRQVQEKPFF
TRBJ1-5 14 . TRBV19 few TGTGCCAGTAGTATGGAGGGGTCCAATCAGCCCCAGCATTTT CASSMEGSNQPQHF
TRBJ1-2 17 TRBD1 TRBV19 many TGTGCCAGTAGTGAGACAGGGCTGATCCTCTCCGACTATGGCTACACCTTC CASSETGLILSDYGYTF
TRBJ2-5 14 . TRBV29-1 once TGCAGCGTTGAAGATCCCCCGGGCCAAGAGACCCAGTACTTC CSVEDPPGQETQYF
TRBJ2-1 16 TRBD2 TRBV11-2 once TGTGCCAGCAGCTTATGGGGGGGAGAGTCCTACAATGAGCAGTTCTTC CASSLWGGESYNEQFF
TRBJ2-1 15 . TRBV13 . TGTGCCAGCAGCCCCGGCAGGGGCGCTTACAATGAGCAGTTCTTC CASSPGRGAYNEQFF
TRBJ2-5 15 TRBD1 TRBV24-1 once TGTGCAACCTCAGGGGGACAGCGCACGTCAGAGACCCAGTACTTC CATSGGQRTSETQYF
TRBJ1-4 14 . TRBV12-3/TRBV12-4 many TGTGCCTGCACTAAGGCCCCAACTAATGAAAAACTGTTTTTT CACTKAPTNEKLFF
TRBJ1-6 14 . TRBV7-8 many TGTGCCAGCAGCTTAGGGGGGCAAAACTCACCCCTCCACTTT CASSLGGQNSPLHF
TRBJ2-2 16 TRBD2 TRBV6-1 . TGTGCCAGCAGTGCCCCGGGACTAGCTTCTGCCGGGGAGCTGTTTTTT CASSAPGLASAGELFF
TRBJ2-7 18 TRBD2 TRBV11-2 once TGTGCCAGCAGTGGGCCAGGGGCTAGCGGGAGGTTCTCCTACGAGCAGTACTTC CASSGPGASGRFSYEQYF
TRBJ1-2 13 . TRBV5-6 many TGTGCCAGCAGCTCCGGGATAAACTATGGCTACACCTTC CASSSGINYGYTF
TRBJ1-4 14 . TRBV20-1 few TGCAGTGCTAGAAGAGGCCAGGGTGATGAAAAACTGTTTTTT CSARRGQGDEKLFF
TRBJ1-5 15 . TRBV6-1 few TGTGCCAGCAGACCCACATGGATGGGGCCTCAGCCCCAGCATTTT CASRPTWMGPQPQHF
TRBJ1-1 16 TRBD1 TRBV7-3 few TGTGCCAGCAGCTTAATTGCCGACAGGGTGAACACTGAAGCTTTCTTT CASSLIADRVNTEAFF
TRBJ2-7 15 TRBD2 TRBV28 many TGTGCCAGCACCCCGAGCGGGGGGGTTACCTACGAGCAGTACTTC CASTPSGGVTYEQYF
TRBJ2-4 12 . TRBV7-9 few TGTGCCAGCAGCTCTGGAGCGAACATTCAGTACTTC CASSSGANIQYF
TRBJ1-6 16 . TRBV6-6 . TGTGCCAGCAGTTACTCGGCCACGACTTCGTTGTCACCCCTCCACTTT CASSYSATTSLSPLHF
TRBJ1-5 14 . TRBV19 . TGTGCCAGTAGTATTACCCCGACAGGCCAGCCCCAGCATTTT CASSITPTGQPQHF
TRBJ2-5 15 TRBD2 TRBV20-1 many TGCAGTGCCAGGGAGACTAGCGGGATTAAAGAGACCCAGTACTTC CSARETSGIKETQYF
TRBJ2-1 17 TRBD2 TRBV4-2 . TGTGCCAGCAGTTTCACTAGCGGGACATCGTCCTACAATGAGCAGTTCTTC CASSFTSGTSSYNEQFF
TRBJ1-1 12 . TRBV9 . TGTGCCAGCAGCGTAGAGGAGACTGAAGCTTTCTTT CASSVEETEAFF
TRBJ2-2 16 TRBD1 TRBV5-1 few TGCGCCAGCAGCTTACAGGGGGCGCCGAACACCGGGGAGCTGTTTTTT CASSLQGAPNTGELFF
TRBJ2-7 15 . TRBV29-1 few TGCAGCGTTGAAGGGGGACTTTTGCCATCCTACGAGCAGTACTTC CSVEGGLLPSYEQYF
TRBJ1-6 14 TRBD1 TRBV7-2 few TGTGCCAGCAGCCCGGGACAGGGGATCTCACCCCTCCACTTT CASSPGQGISPLHF
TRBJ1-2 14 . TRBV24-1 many TGTGCCACCAGTGACCCAGACAGGAGCTATGGCTACACCTTC CATSDPDRSYGYTF
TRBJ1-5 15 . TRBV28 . TGTGCCATATCAAACTGCGTTAGAGGCAATCAGCCCCAGCATTTT CAISNCVRGNQPQHF
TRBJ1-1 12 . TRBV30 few TGTGCCTGGAGCGAGGGTGGCAGTGAAGCTTTCTTT CAWSEGGSEAFF
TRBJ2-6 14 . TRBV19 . TGTGCCAGTAGTGTAGGGGTGGGGGCCAACGTCCTGACTTTC CASSVGVGANVLTF
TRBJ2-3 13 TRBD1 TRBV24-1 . TGTGCCACTGAGGGGGCTGAGACAGATACGCAGTATTTT CATEGAETDTQYF
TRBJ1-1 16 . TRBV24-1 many TGTGCCACCACCGGGAGACTGGACAGCTTGAACACTGAAGCTTTCTTT CATTGRLDSLNTEAFF
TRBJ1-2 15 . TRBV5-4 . TGTGCCAGCAGCTTGGGCCTTGATGCGGCCCATGGCTACACCTTC CASSLGLDAAHGYTF
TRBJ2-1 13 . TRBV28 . TGTGCCAGCAGCCTTAACCAGCCCAATGAGCAGTTCTTC CASSLNQPNEQFF
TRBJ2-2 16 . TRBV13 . TGTGCCAGCAGCCCGCAAGCAGGAGCGAACACCGGGGAGCTGTTTTTT CASSPQAGANTGELFF
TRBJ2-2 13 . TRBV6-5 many TGTGCCAGCAGTTACATGGGGCCCGGGGAGCTGTTTTTT CASSYMGPGELFF
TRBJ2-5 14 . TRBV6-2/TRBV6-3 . TGTGCCAGCAGCCACGGAGGGAAGGGGGAGACCCAGTACTTC CASSHGGKGETQYF
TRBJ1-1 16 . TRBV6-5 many TGTGCCAGCAGTTACTCCCTACTAACAATGAACACTGAAGCTTTCTTT CASSYSLLTMNTEAFF
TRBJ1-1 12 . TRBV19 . TGTGCCAGTAGTCAAGGACAGTTCGAAGCTTTCTTT CASSQGQFEAFF
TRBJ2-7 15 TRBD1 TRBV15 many TGTGCCACCAGCATTCTTCCAGGGGGTATTTACGAGCAGTACTTC CATSILPGGIYEQYF
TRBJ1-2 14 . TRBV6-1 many TGTGCCAGCAGTGAACAGTCGACTAACTATGGCTACACCTTC CASSEQSTNYGYTF
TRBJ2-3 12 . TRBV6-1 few TGTGCCAGCAGTGGAGTAAGTGATACGCAGTATTTT CASSGVSDTQYF
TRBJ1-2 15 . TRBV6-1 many TGTGCCAGCAGAAAGATGGACAGTTCTAACTATGGCTACACCTTC CASRKMDSSNYGYTF
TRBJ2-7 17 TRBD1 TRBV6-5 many TGTGCCAGCAGTTACGCAAGAGCGGCAGGGGGCTCCTACGAGCAGTACTTC CASSYARAAGGSYEQYF
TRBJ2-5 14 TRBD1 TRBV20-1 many TGCAGTGCAATGTGGCAGGGGGCACAAGAGACCCAGTACTTC CSAMWQGAQETQYF
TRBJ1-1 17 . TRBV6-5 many TGTGCCAGCAGTTATGCGGACCGACCGGACAGGAACACTGAAGCTTTCTTT CASSYADRPDRNTEAFF
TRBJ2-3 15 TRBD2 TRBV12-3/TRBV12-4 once TGTGCCAGCAGCCCGGGAGGTAGCGGGGCGGATACGCAGTATTTT CASSPGGSGADTQYF
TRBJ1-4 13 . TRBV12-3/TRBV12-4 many TGTGCCAGCAGTGACTTGCGGGGTGAAAAACTGTTTTTT CASSDLRGEKLFF
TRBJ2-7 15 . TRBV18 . TGTGCCAGCTCACAAACGGAGAGGTCGGGCTACGAGCAGTACTTC CASSQTERSGYEQYF
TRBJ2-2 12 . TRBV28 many TGTGCCAGCAGCCGGACCACCGGGGAGCTGTTTTTT CASSRTTGELFF